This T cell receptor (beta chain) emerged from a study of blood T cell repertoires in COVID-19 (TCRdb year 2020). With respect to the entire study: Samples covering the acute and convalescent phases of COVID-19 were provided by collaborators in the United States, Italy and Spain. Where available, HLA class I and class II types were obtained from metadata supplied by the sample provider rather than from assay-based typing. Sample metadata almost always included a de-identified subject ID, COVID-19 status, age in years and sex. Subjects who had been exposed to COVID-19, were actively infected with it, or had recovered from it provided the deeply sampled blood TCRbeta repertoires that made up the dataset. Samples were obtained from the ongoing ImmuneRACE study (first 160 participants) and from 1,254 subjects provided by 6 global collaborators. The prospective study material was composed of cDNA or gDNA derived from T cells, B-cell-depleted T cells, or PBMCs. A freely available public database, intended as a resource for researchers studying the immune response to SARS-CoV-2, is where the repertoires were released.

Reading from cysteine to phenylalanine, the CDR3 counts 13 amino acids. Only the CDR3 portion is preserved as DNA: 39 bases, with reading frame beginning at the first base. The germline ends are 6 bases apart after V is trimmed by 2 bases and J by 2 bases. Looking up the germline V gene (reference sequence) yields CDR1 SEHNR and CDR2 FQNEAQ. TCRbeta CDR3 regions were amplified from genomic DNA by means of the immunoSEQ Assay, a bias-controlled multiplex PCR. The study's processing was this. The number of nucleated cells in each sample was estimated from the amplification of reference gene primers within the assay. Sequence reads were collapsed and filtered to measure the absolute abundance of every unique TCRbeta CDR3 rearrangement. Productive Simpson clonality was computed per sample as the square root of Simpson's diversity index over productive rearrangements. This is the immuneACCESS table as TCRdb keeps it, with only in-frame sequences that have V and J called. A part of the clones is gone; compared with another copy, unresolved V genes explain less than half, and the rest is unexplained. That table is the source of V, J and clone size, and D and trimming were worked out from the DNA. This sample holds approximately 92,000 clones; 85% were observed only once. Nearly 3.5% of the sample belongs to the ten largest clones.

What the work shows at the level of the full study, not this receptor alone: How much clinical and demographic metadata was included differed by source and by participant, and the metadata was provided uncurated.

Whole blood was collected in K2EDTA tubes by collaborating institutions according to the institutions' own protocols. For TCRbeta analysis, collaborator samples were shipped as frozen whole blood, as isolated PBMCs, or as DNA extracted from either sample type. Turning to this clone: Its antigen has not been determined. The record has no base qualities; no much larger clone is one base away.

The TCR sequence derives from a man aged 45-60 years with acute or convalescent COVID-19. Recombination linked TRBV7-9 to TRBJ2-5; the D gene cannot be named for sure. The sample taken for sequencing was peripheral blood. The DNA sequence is TGTGCCAGCAGCTTAAACACGCAAGAGACCCAGTACTTC. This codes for CASSLNTQETQYF.